The 25 T cell receptor beta chains presented below share a single source sample, sequenced in a study of T cell repertoires in cytomegalovirus infection. Each CDR3 protein gets one entry after TCRdb re-called the reads with MiXCR. Among about 180,000 distinct CDR3 sequences, around an eighth were seen once, and the ten largest hold 20% to 30%. Sample: PBMCs. These receptors all come from a human donor in good health (CMV status not recorded). Some clones in this sample may be carry-over from other donors' samples.

The chain employs TRBV6-1 and TRBJ1-1; D is unclear. Germline loops: CDR1 MNHNS, CDR2 SASEGT. The CDR3 runs to 13 residues. V was cut by 5 bases and J by 8 bases, with 15 bases left in between. The CDR3, as DNA: TGTGCCAGCAGTCAAAGGGCCCTTCCAGAAGCTTTCTTT. Protein product: CASSQRALPEAFF.

In its sample, this clonotype was seen a few times. The genes are TRBV20-1 and TRBJ2-7; either TRBD1 or TRBD2 may supply D (5 bases each). This CDR3 has 13 amino acids. Germline CDR1 and CDR2: DFQATT and SNEGSKA (reference sequence). V lost 5 bases and J 6 bases, leaving 17 bases between the germline ends. The CDR3 loop is CSAVQGPRAEQYF. The DNA of the CDR3 is TGCAGTGCTGTCCAGGGACCGCGGGCCGAGCAGTACTTC.

This clonotype was counted only a few times. V is TRBV14 and J is TRBJ1-5; 7 nucleotides agree with TRBD1. Per the germline V gene, CDR1 is SGHDN and CDR2 is FVKESK. V gave up 4 bases and J gave up 0 bases; unmatched junction bases: 15. CDR3 size: 19 residues. CDR3 DNA: TGTGCCAGCAGCCTCAGGACAGGAGAGATCAGTAATAGCAATCAGCCCCAGCATTTT. It specifies CASSLRTGEISNSNQPQHF.

The V gene is TRBV20-1, the J gene TRBJ2-2, with D possibly TRBD2 on 6 matching bases. The CDR3 is made up of 15 amino acids. V lost 2 bases, J lost 1 base, and 11 bases lay in between. Germline loops: CDR1 DFQATT, CDR2 SNEGSKA (reference sequence). The CDR3 DNA reads TGCAGTGCTAGAAACCTGCGGGGGAACACCGGGGAGCTGTTTTTT. It encodes CSARNLRGNTGELFF.

This clonotype has at least ten counts. The gene calls are TRBV12-3 or TRBV12-4 and TRBJ2-3; no reliable D call. Trimming took off 1 base at V and 7 bases at J, with 0 bases between the two ends. The CDR3 runs to 10 residues. The DNA for the CDR3 is TGTGCCAGCAGTTTAGATACGCAGTATTTT. Protein product: CASSLDTQYF.

This clonotype was recorded at least ten times. The gene calls are TRBV7-2 and TRBJ1-1; the match to TRBD1 covers 9 bases. Germline CDR1 reads SGHTA; CDR2 reads FQGNSA. The CDR3 has 13 residues. V lost 2 bases to trimming and J lost 11 bases; unmatched junction nucleotides: 6. The CDR3 region has the DNA TGTGCCAGCAGCTTACTTGGGACAGGGATGGCTTTCTTT. It specifies CASSLLGTGMAFF.

This clonotype showed up many times. This chain links TRBV10-3 with TRBJ1-1; weak D call: TRBD1 (6 bases). Germline V gene data show CDR1 as ENHRY and CDR2 as SYGVKD. The CDR3 runs 14 residues. V gave up 6 bases and J gave up 0 bases, with 11 bases separating them. The CDR3, as DNA: TGTGCCATCAGAGAGGGACACATGAACACTGAAGCTTTCTTT. Its protein is CAIREGHMNTEAFF.

The table lists this clonotype with many counts. The chain recombines TRBV6-1 with TRBJ1-4; D unresolved. This CDR3 region has 17 residues. V was cut by 6 bases and J by 3 bases, with 20 bases left in between. Germline lookup yields CDR1 MNHNS and CDR2 SASEGT. DNA of the CDR3: TGTGCCAGCAGCCCGAGCTTTGGGAGCGAATCTAATGAAAAACTGTTTTTT. This encodes CASSPSFGSESNEKLFF.

This clonotype was recorded many times. The J gene is TRBJ2-1, the V gene TRBV28, with TRBD2 matching 10 bases. Germline loops: CDR1 MDHEN, CDR2 SYDVKM. J was trimmed by 6 bases and V by 6 bases; bases with no gene match: 8. This CDR3 region has 15 residues. This chain's CDR3 is CASSSSGRGVNEQFF. The CDR3, as DNA: TGTGCCAGCAGCTCTAGCGGGAGAGGAGTCAATGAGCAGTTCTTC.

This clonotype occurred a few times. J is TRBJ2-1 and V is TRBV29-1; possible D gene TRBD1, 5 bases. The germline V gene encodes CDR1 SQVTM and CDR2 ANQGSEA. CDR3 size: 15 residues. V was shortened by 8 bases and J by 5 bases, with 22 bases between the two germline ends. CDR3 amino acids: CSTLELGKGHNEQFF. The CDR3 nucleotides are TGCAGCACCTTGGAATTGGGGAAGGGGCACAATGAGCAGTTCTTC.

This clonotype occurred a few times. V is TRBV30 and J is TRBJ1-5; D gene ambiguous. The V gene's germline CDR1 is GTSNPN and CDR2 SVGIG (reference sequence). The CDR3 length is 13 residues. Trimming cost V 1 base and J 5 bases, with 9 bases left between them. The CDR3 reads CAWSDGVDQPQHF. CDR3 DNA: TGTGCCTGGAGTGATGGGGTGGATCAGCCCCAGCATTTT.

The V and J genes are TRBV6-6 and TRBJ2-1, with D possibly being TRBD1 (5 bases). This CDR3 contains 14 residues. With 2 bases removed from V and 4 bases from J, the gap between germline ends came to 9 bases. Germline V CDR1 and CDR2: MNHNY, SVGAGI (reference sequence). The CDR3 nucleotides are TGTGCCAGCAGTTACGGGCAGGGTTACAATGAGCAGTTCTTC. Encoded protein: CASSYGQGYNEQFF.

This clonotype appeared a few times. V is TRBV29-1 and J is TRBJ2-7; 7 nucleotides align to TRBD1. The CDR3 is 13 amino acids. The V gene's germline CDR1 is SQVTM and CDR2 ANQGSEA. The V and J ends lost 3 bases and 5 bases, in that order; junction bases with no gene match: 7. CDR3: CSVDSSQGNEQYF. As DNA, the CDR3 is TGCAGCGTTGATTCATCACAGGGGAACGAGCAGTACTTC.

This clonotype was recorded many times. This chain links TRBV7-2 with TRBJ1-6; 10 bases are a match to TRBD1. The V gene end was trimmed by 1 base and the J gene end by 11 bases; junction bases not matched to a gene: 2. This CDR3 contains 14 residues. From germline, CDR1 is SGHTA and CDR2 FQGNSA. As DNA, the CDR3 is TGTGCCAGCAGCTTAGGGACAGGGGGAACACCCCTCCACTTT. Protein sequence: CASSLGTGGTPLHF. The full variable domain, completed using reference TRBV7-2 and TRBJ1-6, is GAGVSQSPSNKVTEKGKDVELRCDPISGHTALYWYRQSLGQGLEFLIYFQGNSAPDKSGLPSDRFSAERTGGSVSTLTIQRTQQEDSAVYLCASSLGTGGTPLHFGNGTRLTVT.

The table lists this clonotype with many counts. The rearrangement joins TRBV28 to TRBJ2-5, with 8 bases fitting TRBD1. The CDR3 is 16 amino acids. V shed 6 bases, J shed 5 bases, and the junction held 14 bases outside the gene matches. Germline values: CDR1 MDHEN, CDR2 SYDVKM. The DNA for the CDR3 is TGTGCCAGCAGAACACGGGCTCCACGGGACAGGGAGACCCAGTACTTC. Translating gives CASRTRAPRDRETQYF.

The V and J genes are TRBV29-1 and TRBJ1-1, with no clear D. Germline assignment: CDR1 SQVTM and CDR2 ANQGSEA. This CDR3 spans 13 amino acids. The V end was cut by 6 bases, the J end by 0 bases, with 11 bases between. The CDR3 DNA reads TGCAGCGTAGGTGAACCTATGAACACTGAAGCTTTCTTT. It encodes CSVGEPMNTEAFF.

The sample holds a few counts of this clonotype. The rearrangement joins TRBV28 to TRBJ2-7, with a possible D match to TRBD2 (8 bases). The V end was cut by 5 bases, the J end by 6 bases, with 20 bases between. Germline V gene data show CDR1 as MDHEN and CDR2 as SYDVKM. CDR3 length equals 15 residues. The CDR3 protein is CASSGQAGGVLEQYF. DNA for the CDR3: TGTGCCAGCAGTGGACAGGCCGGGGGGGTCCTCGAGCAGTACTTC.

This clonotype came up a few times. This rearrangement joins TRBV3-1 to TRBJ2-7, with D unclear. The CDR3 is 12 residues long. V was cut by 1 base and J by 2 bases, with 3 bases left in between. Germline CDR1 is LGHDT and CDR2 is YNNKEL (reference sequence). CDR3: CASSQAAYEQYF. CDR3 bases: TGTGCCAGCAGCCAAGCTGCCTACGAGCAGTACTTC.

In its sample, this clonotype was seen many times. The chain couples TRBV19 to TRBJ1-5; D gene ambiguous. The CDR3 totals 15 residues. The V end lost 7 bases, the J end lost 0 bases, and 13 bases lay between the germline ends. Germline CDR1 is LNHDA and CDR2 is SQIVND (reference sequence). CDR3 residues: CASKRVAYSNQPQHF. The CDR3 DNA follows: TGTGCCAGTAAGAGGGTTGCTTATAGCAATCAGCCCCAGCATTTT.

This clonotype has ten or more counts. The chain links TRBV7-2 to TRBJ1-2; 8 bases match TRBD1. The CDR3 consists of 15 residues. CDR1 and CDR2 (germline): SGHTA, FQGNSA. The V and J ends lost 1 base and 1 base, in that order; junction bases with no gene match: 2. CDR3 coding DNA: TGTGCCAGCAGCTTAGGGACAGGGCTTAACTATGGCTACACCTTC. Translated: CASSLGTGLNYGYTF.

This clonotype was detected only a few times. V gene TRBV7-2 combines with J gene TRBJ2-1, with D possibly being TRBD1 (6 bases). Germline CDR1 and CDR2: SGHTA and FQGNSA. This CDR3 region has 16 residues. The V gene lost 5 bases and the J gene lost 2 bases, with 16 bases spanning the gap. This chain's CDR3 is CASSLQGIATYNEQFF. CDR3 nucleotide sequence: TGTGCCAGCAGCCTACAGGGTATCGCCACCTACAATGAGCAGTTCTTC.

This clonotype was seen repeatedly, ten times or more. The chain links TRBV7-2 to TRBJ1-1, with D uncertain. The length of the CDR3 is 14 residues. V was pared by 1 base and J by 6 bases, with 12 bases between. Germline CDR1 is SGHTA and CDR2 is FQGNSA. This CDR3 reads CASSLDPGFSEAFF. For the CDR3, the DNA is TGTGCCAGCAGCTTAGACCCGGGGTTTTCTGAAGCTTTCTTT.

Many counts were recorded for this clonotype. This sequence joins TRBV20-1 and TRBJ2-1, with 9 bases that match TRBD2. The CDR3 runs to 14 residues. From germline, CDR1 is DFQATT and CDR2 SNEGSKA (reference sequence). J lost 4 bases, V lost 7 bases, and 8 bases had no gene match. CDR3 DNA: TGCAGTGTTAGCACAGCGGGAGGTTACAATGAGCAGTTCTTC. This encodes CSVSTAGGYNEQFF.

Of note for this clonotype: This may be a read error, as it is one base from a much larger clone. The rearrangement joins TRBV7-6 to TRBJ2-1; 9 nucleotides match TRBD2. The CDR3 extends over 18 amino acids. Germline lookup yields CDR1 SGHVS and CDR2 FNYEAQ. The CDR3: CVSSLLELAGSGYNEQFF. DNA of the CDR3: TGTGTCAGCAGCCTTCTCGAGCTAGCGGGGTCTGGGTACAATGAGCAGTTCTTC.

The chain has TRBV13 and TRBJ1-2, with D unclear. V was clipped by 0 bases and J by 4 bases, with 9 bases between them. CDR3 length: 14 residues. Germline V CDR1 and CDR2: PRHDT, FYEKMQ (reference sequence). The CDR3 protein is CASSLGRTTYGYTF. The DNA of the CDR3 is TGTGCCAGCAGCTTAGGTCGAACCACCTATGGCTACACCTTC.